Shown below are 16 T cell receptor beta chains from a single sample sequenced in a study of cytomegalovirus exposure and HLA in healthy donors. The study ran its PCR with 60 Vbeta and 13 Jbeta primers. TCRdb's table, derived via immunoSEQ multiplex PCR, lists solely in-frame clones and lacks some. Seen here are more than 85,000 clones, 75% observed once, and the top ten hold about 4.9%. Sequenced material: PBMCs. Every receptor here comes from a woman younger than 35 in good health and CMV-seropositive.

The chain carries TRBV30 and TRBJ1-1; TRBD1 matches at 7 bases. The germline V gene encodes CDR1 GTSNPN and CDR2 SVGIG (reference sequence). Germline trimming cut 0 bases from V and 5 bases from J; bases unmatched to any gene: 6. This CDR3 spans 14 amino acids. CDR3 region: CAWSVEGAITEAFF. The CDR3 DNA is TGTGCCTGGAGTGTAGAGGGGGCGATAACTGAAGCTTTCTTT.

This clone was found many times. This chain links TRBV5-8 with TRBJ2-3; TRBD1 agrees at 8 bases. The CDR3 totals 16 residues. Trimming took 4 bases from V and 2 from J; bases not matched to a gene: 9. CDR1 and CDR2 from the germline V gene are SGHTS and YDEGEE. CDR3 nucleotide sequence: TGTGCCAGCAGCCGACGAGGGACAGGCTACACAGATACGCAGTATTTT. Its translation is CASSRRGTGYTDTQYF.

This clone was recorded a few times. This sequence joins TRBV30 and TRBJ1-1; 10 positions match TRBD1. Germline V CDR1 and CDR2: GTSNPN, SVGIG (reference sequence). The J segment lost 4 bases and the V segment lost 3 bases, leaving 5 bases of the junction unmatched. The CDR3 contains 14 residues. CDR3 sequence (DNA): TGTGCCTGGAGGGGGACAGGGGAGACCACTGAAGCTTTCTTT. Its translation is CAWRGTGETTEAFF.

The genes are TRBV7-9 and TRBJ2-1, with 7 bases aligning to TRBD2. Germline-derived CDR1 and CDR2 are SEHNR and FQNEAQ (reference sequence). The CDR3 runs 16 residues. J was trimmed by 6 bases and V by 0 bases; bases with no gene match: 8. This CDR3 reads CASSLALTSPRNEQFF. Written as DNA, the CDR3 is TGTGCCAGCAGCTTAGCCCTGACTAGCCCTCGCAATGAGCAGTTCTTC.

Here the CDR3 DNA reads TGTGCCAGCAGCTTGGACCCAGGAGGAAACACCATATATTTT. Encoded protein: CASSLDPGGNTIYF. This sequence joins TRBV5-4 and TRBJ1-3; D is uncertain. Germline loops: CDR1 SGHNT, CDR2 YYREEE (reference sequence). The length of the CDR3 is 14 residues. Trimming shortened V by 0 bases and J by 4 bases, and 8 bases separated the two germline ends.

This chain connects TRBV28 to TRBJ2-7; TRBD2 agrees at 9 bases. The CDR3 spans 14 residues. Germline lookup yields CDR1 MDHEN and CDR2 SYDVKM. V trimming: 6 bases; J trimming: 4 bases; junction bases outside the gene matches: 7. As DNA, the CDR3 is TGTGCCAGCAGGATAGCGGGAGTAGGTTACGAGCAGTACTTC. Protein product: CASRIAGVGYEQYF.

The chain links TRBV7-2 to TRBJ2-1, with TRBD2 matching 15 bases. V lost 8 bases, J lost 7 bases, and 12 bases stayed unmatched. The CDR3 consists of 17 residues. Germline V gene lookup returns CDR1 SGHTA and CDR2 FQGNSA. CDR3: CASRGLAGGPRGNEQFF. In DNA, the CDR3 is TGTGCCAGCCGCGGACTAGCGGGAGGGCCTCGGGGGAATGAGCAGTTCTTC.

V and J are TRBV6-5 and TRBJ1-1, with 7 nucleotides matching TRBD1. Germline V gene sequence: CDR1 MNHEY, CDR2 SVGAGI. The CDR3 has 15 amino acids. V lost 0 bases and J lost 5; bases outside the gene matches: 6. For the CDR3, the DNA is TGTGCCAGCAGTTACTCGCTAGGGGGCAGAACTGAAGCTTTCTTT. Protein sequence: CASSYSLGGRTEAFF.

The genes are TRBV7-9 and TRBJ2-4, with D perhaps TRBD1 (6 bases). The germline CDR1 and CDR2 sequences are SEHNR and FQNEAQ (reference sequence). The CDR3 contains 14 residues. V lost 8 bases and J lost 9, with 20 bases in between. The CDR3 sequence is CASHSLALGGIQYF. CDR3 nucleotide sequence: TGTGCCAGCCATTCGCTGGCCCTAGGGGGCATTCAGTACTTC. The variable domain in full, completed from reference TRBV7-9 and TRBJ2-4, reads DTGVSQNPRHKITKRGQNVTFRCDPISEHNRLYWYRQTLGQGPEFLTYFQNEAQLEKSRLLSDRFSAERPKGSFSTLEIQRTEQGDSAMYLCASHSLALGGIQYFGAGTRLSVL.

The CDR3 DNA sequence: TGCAGCGTTGAAGTAGGAGGGTCGACCAGGGCCAACGTCCTGACTTTC. Its protein is CSVEVGGSTRANVLTF. The chain employs TRBV29-1 and TRBJ2-6, with D tentatively TRBD2 (6 bases). With 1 base removed from V and 5 bases from J, the gap between germline ends came to 15 bases. Per germline, CDR1 SQVTM and CDR2 ANQGSEA. The CDR3 has 16 amino acids. Supplemented by reference TRBV29-1 and TRBJ2-6, the full variable domain reads SAVISQKPSRDICQRGTSLTIQCQVDSQVTMMFWYRQQPGQSLTLIATANQGSEATYESGFVIDKFPISRPNLTFSTLTVSNMSPEDSSIYLCSVEVGGSTRANVLTFGAGSRLTVL.

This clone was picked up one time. The CDR3 nucleotides are TGTGCCAGCAGCTTGTGGATAGACAGTTCCAACTATGGCTACACCTTC. Translation: CASSLWIDSSNYGYTF. The chain joins TRBV7-8 to TRBJ1-2; weak D call: TRBD1 (5 bases). This CDR3 has 16 amino acids. CDR1 SGHVS and CDR2 FQNEAQ come from the germline V gene. Trimming took 3 bases from V and 2 from J, leaving 16 bases between them.

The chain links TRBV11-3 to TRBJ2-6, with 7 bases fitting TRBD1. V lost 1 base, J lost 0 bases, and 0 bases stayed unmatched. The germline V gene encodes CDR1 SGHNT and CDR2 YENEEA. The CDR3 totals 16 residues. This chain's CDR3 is CASSLGTGSGANVLTF. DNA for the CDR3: TGTGCCAGCAGCTTAGGGACAGGCTCTGGGGCCAACGTCCTGACTTTC.

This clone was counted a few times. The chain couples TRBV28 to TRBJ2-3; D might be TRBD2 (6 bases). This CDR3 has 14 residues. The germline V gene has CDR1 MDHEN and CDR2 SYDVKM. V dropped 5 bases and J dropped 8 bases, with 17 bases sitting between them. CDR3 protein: CASSPGVVDVTQYF. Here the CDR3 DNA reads TGTGCCAGCAGTCCGGGGGTAGTTGACGTTACGCAGTATTTT.

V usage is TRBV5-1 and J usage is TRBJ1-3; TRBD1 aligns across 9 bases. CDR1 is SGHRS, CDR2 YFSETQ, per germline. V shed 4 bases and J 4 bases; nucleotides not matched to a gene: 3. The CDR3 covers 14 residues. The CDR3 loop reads CASSPGTGGNTIYF. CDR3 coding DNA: TGCGCCAGCAGCCCCGGGACAGGGGGAAACACCATATATTTT.

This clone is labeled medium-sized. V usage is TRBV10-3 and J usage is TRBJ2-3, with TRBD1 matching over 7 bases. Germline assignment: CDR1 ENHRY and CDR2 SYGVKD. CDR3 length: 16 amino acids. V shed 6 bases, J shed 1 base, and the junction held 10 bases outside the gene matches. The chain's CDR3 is CAISEQLGQGTDTQYF. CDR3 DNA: TGTGCCATCAGCGAGCAGCTAGGACAGGGCACAGATACGCAGTATTTT.

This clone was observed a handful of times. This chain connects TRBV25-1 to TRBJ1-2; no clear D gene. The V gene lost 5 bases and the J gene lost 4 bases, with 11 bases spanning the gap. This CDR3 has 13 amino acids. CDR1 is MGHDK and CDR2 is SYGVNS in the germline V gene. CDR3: CASSPDTSYGYTF. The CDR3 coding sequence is TGTGCCAGCAGTCCAGACACAAGCTATGGCTACACCTTC.